This T cell receptor beta chain appears in the sequencing data of a study of tumor and adjacent non-tumor tissue in lung cancer. This clonotype was recorded once. Its specificity is not known. Whole-study results and caveats: Tumor repertoires had a smaller top 100 clone share than normal lung. Tumor TCR diversity, when higher, was linked to shorter survival.

The template was RNA from unsorted bulk tissue. Germline V lookup: CDR1 DFQATT, CDR2 SNEGSKA (reference sequence). The CDR3 extends over 13 amino acids. Trimming removed 3 bases from V and 4 bases from J, with 10 bases in between. TCRbeta libraries were built with three rounds of nested PCR, modified from ARM-PCR. Each CDR3 protein gets one entry after TCRdb re-called the multiplex PCR reads with MiXCR. In the table there are more than 85,000 distinct CDR3 sequences, approximately 57% of which are singletons. The rearrangement links TRBV20-1 to TRBJ1-5; no clear D. The receptor's source is a man between 65 and 79 years old with non-small cell lung cancer. Sequences were obtained from lung tumor tissue. DNA for the CDR3: TGCAGTGCTAGTAACTCCCGGAATCAGCCCCAGCATTTT. This sequence encodes CSASNSRNQPQHF.